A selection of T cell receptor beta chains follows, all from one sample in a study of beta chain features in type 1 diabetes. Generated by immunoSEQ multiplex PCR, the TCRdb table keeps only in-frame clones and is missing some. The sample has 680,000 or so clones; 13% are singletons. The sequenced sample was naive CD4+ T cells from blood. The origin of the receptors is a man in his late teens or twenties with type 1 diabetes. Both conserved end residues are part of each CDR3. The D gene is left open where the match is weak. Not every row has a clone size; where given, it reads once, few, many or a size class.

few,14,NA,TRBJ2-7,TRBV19,TGTGCCAGTAGTATCGGCAGGCTCTCCTACGAGCAGTACTTC,CASSIGRLSYEQYF
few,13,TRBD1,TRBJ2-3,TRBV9,TGTGCCAGCAGCACGGGACAGACAGATACGCAGTATTTT,CASSTGQTDTQYF
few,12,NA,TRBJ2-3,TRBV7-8,TGTGCCAGCAGCCAACAGGGAGATACGCAGTATTTT,CASSQQGDTQYF
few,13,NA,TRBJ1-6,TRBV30,TGTGCCTGGAGTGTTTTTGAGGGATCACCCCTCCACTTT,CAWSVFEGSPLHF
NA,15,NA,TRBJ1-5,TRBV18,TGTGCCAGCTCACCCCAGGGGAATAGCAATCAGCCCCAGCATTTT,CASSPQGNSNQPQHF
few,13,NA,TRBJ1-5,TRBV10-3,TGTGCCATCAGGGGGGCAGGCAATCAGCCCCAGCATTTT,CAIRGAGNQPQHF
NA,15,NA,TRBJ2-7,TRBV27,TGTGCCAGCAGTTTATGGGGCGGGCTCTCCTACGAGCAGTACTTC,CASSLWGGLSYEQYF
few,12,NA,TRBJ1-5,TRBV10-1,TGCGCCAGCAGTGAAGGAAATCAGCCCCAGCATTTT,CASSEGNQPQHF
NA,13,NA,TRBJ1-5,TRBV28,TGTGCCAGCAGTTTTGACAGTTACCAGCCCCAGCATTTT,CASSFDSYQPQHF
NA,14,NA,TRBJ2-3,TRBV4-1,TGCGCCAGCAGCCAACAGACAGGTACAGATACGCAGTATTTT,CASSQQTGTDTQYF
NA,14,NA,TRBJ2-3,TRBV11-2,TGTGCCAGCAGCTTAGATCAGGGGACAGATACGCAGTATTTT,CASSLDQGTDTQYF
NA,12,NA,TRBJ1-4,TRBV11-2,TGTGCCAGCAAAGGACGACGTGAAAAACTGTTTTTT,CASKGRREKLFF
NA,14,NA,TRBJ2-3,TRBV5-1,TGCGCCAGCAGCTTGGGAAGGGTTACAGATACGCAGTATTTT,CASSLGRVTDTQYF
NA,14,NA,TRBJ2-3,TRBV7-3,TGTGCCAGCAGCCTCAGCCAGGGCGCAGATACGCAGTATTTT,CASSLSQGADTQYF
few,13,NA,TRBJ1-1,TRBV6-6,TGTGCCAGCAGGGTGGAAACGAACACTGAAGCTTTCTTT,CASRVETNTEAFF
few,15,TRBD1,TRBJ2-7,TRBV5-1,TGCGCCAGCAGCTTGGCCGGACAGGGCAGCTACGAGCAGTACTTC,CASSLAGQGSYEQYF
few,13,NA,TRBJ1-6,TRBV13,TGTGCCAGCAGCTTAGCCAGGGATTCACCCCTCCACTTT,CASSLARDSPLHF
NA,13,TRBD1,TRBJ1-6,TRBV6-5,TGTGCCAGCCGGGACAGGGGGTATTCACCCCTCCACTTT,CASRDRGYSPLHF
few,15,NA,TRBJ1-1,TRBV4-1,TGCGCCAGCAGCCTAAACAGCAATACAGGGTTTGAAGCTTTCTTT,CASSLNSNTGFEAFF
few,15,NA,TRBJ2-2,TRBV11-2,TGTGCCAGCAGCTTCTGGGCAGAGAACACCGGGGAGCTGTTTTTT,CASSFWAENTGELFF
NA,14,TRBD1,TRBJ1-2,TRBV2,TGTGCCAGCAGCGGACAGGAAGGACGCTATGGCTACACCTTC,CASSGQEGRYGYTF
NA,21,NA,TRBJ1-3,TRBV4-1,TGCGCCAGCAGCCTTGGAGGGTCTACAGCCGGCCGAATCGACCCTGGAAACACCATATATTTT,CASSLGGSTAGRIDPGNTIYF
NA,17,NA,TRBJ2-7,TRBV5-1,TGCGCCAGCAGCTTGGCGCCCGCCCGGGACTTTACCTACGAGCAGTACTTC,CASSLAPARDFTYEQYF
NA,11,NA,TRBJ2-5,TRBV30,TGTGCCTGGAGTGAGAGGGAGACCCAGTACTTC,CAWSERETQYF
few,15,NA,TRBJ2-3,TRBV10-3,TGTGCCACTATCACGCGGGGGCGGAGCACAGATACGCAGTATTTT,CATITRGRSTDTQYF
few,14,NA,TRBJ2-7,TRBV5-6,TGTGCCAGCAGCTTTAAGGACAGAACCTACGAGCAGTACTTC,CASSFKDRTYEQYF
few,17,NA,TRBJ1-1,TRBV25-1,TGTGCCAGCAGTGAACATGTGGTCGGAGGGCTCGGCACTGAAGCTTTCTTT,CASSEHVVGGLGTEAFF
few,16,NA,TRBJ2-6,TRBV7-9,TGTGCCAGCAGCTTAGGGGATAGCTCTGGGGCCAACGTCCTGACTTTC,CASSLGDSSGANVLTF
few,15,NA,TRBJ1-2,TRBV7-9,TGTGCCAGCAGCTCCGACGGGCCGGCTATTGAGGGCTACACCTTC,CASSSDGPAIEGYTF
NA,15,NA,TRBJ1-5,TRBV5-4,TGTGCCAGCAGTCGGGACATGGGACGGAATCAGCCCCAGCATTTT,CASSRDMGRNQPQHF
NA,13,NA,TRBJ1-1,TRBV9,TGTGCCAGCAGCGTTGAGGGAAGGACTGAAGCTTTCTTT,CASSVEGRTEAFF
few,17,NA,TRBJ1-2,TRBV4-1,TGCGCCAGCAGCCAAGAAAAGGGTATCGGGACAAACTATGGCTACACCTTC,CASSQEKGIGTNYGYTF
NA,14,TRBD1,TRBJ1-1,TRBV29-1,TGCAGCGTTGAGTCACAGGGGGATAACACTGAAGCTTTCTTT,CSVESQGDNTEAFF
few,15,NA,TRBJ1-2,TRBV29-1,TGCAGCGTTCCGGTCTGGCAGTTGAATAACTATGGCTACACCTTC,CSVPVWQLNNYGYTF
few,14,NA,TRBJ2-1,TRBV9,TGTGCCTCCTCCGACATACCCTCCTACAATGAGCAGTTCTTC,CASSDIPSYNEQFF
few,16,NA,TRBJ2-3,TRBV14,TGTGCCAGCAGCCAAAGCCCAGGGAGAGGCACAGATACGCAGTATTTT,CASSQSPGRGTDTQYF
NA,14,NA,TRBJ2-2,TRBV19,TGTGCCAGTAGTATTGGCTCGGTTCCCGGGGAGCTGTTTTTT,CASSIGSVPGELFF
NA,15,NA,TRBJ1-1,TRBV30,TGTGCCTGGAGTGTAATAATTGAGGGGAACACTGAAGCTTTCTTT,CAWSVIIEGNTEAFF
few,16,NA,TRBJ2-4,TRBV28,TGTGCCAGCAGTTCTGGAGCAGTTCTAGCCAAAAACATTCAGTACTTC,CASSSGAVLAKNIQYF
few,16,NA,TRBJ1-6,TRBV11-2,TGTGCCAGCAGCTTAGATCACCACTTCATGGGTTCACCCCTCCACTTT,CASSLDHHFMGSPLHF
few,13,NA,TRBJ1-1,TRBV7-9,TGTGCCAGCAGCCTTGAGGTGGACACTGAAGCTTTCTTT,CASSLEVDTEAFF
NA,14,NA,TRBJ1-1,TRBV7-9,TGTGCCAGCAGCTTAGTAACCGTGAACACTGAAGCTTTCTTT,CASSLVTVNTEAFF
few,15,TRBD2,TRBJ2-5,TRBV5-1,TGCGCCAGCAGCTTCCCTAGCGGGGGTGAAGAGACCCAGTACTTC,CASSFPSGGEETQYF
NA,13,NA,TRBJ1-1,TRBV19,TGTGCCAGTAGTACCTCGGCCCTACATGAAGCTTTCTTT,CASSTSALHEAFF
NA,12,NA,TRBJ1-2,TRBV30,TGTGCCTGGAGTGTAAGAGGGTATGGCTACACCTTC,CAWSVRGYGYTF